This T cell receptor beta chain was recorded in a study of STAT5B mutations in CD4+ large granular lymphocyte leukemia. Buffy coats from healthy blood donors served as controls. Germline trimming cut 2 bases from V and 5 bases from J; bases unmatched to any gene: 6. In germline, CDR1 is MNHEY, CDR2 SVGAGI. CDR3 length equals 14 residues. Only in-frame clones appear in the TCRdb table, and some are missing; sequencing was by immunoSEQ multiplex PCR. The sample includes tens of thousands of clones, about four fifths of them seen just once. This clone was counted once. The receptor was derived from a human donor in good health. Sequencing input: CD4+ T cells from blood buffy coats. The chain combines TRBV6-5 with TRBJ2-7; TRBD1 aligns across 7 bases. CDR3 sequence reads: CASSYKGGNHEQYF. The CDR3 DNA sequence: TGTGCCAGCAGTTACAAAGGGGGCAACCACGAGCAGTACTTC.